The clone carrying this T cell receptor beta chain has more than one count but fewer than ten. What it binds is unknown. These data belong to a study of cytomegalovirus exposure and HLA in healthy donors. Study findings and constraints: Rarity characterized most TCR sequences, yet some public TCRs appeared in many donors.

CDR3 length: 14 residues. V lost 2 bases and J lost 2, with 9 bases in between. Germline V CDR1 and CDR2: KGHSH, LQKENI. The study ran its PCR with 60 Vbeta and 13 Jbeta primers. This table comes from immunoSEQ multiplex PCR, and its TCRdb copy is limited to in-frame clones, with some not included. The table records more than 50,000 clones, roughly 70% of them present only once. The receptor comes from a man in his fifties or sixties in good health and CMV-seropositive. This chain connects TRBV18 to TRBJ1-2, with D hard to call. Sample: PBMCs. CDR3 amino acids: CASSPTAGNYGYTF. CDR3 sequence (DNA): TGTGCCAGCTCACCAACGGCGGGAAACTATGGCTACACCTTC.